These 26 T cell receptor beta chains originate from one sample sequenced in a study of T cells in Graves' hyperthyroidism and ophthalmopathy. Amplification targeted TCR beta CDR3 regions from RNA transcripts. During a first-round RT-PCR of the TCR CDR3, the HTBI primer set was used. Each CDR3 protein is one row after TCRdb ran MiXCR on the multiplex PCR reads. The table shows hundreds of thousands of distinct CDR3 sequences, with roughly 15% occurring only once. Sequences were obtained from blood. These receptors were obtained from a woman aged 40 to 55 with Graves' ophthalmopathy.

The CDR3, as DNA: TGTGCCTGGAGTGGGCAGGGGGGTCCCTACGAGCAGTACTTC. The encoded protein is CAWSGQGGPYEQYF. The rearrangement joins TRBV30 to TRBJ2-7; D is perhaps TRBD1 (7 bases). From germline, CDR1 is GTSNPN and CDR2 SVGIG (reference sequence). Trimming stripped 1 base from V and 2 bases from J, with 12 bases between. The CDR3 spans 14 residues.

This clonotype has more than one count but fewer than ten. The rearrangement links TRBV7-9 to TRBJ1-2; D perhaps matches TRBD1 (6 bases). Germline V CDR1 and CDR2: SEHNR, FQNEAQ (reference sequence). The ends were cut back, 5 bases at V and 6 bases at J, with 10 bases in the middle. This CDR3 has 12 amino acids. The CDR3 loop is CASSPEGDGYTF. The CDR3 nucleotides are TGTGCCAGCAGCCCCGAGGGGGATGGCTACACCTTC.

The chain links TRBV28 to TRBJ2-5, with a possible D match to TRBD2 (5 bases). Trimming removed 3 bases from V and 5 bases from J, with 16 bases in between. Germline V gene sequence: CDR1 MDHEN, CDR2 SYDVKM. This CDR3 has 15 amino acids. This chain's CDR3 is CASSFGRVAGETQYF. CDR3 in DNA: TGTGCCAGCAGTTTCGGGCGGGTCGCCGGGGAGACCCAGTACTTC.

There are many counts of this clonotype. V and J are TRBV19 and TRBJ1-5; the D is unclear. Germline V gene data show CDR1 as LNHDA and CDR2 as SQIVND (reference sequence). V was trimmed by 5 bases and J by 3 bases, leaving 11 bases between them. This CDR3 region has 14 residues. CDR3 coding DNA: TGTGCCAGTAGTGCGGCGGTCTTCAATCAGCCCCAGCATTTT. Its protein is CASSAAVFNQPQHF.

In its sample, this clonotype was seen many times. Since a much larger clone is just one base distant, this may be a read error. The gene calls are TRBV11-2 and TRBJ2-5; D gene unclear. Germline V gene lookup returns CDR1 SGHAT and CDR2 FQNNGV. The CDR3 extends over 14 amino acids. The germline V and J ends were trimmed by 0 bases and 5 bases, with 10 bases remaining between them. CDR3 in amino acids: CASSLEGKQETQYF. In nucleotides, the CDR3 is TGTGCCAGCAGCTTAGAGGGGAAGCAGGAGACCCAGTACTTC.

This clonotype was counted only a few times. This chain's CDR3 is CASSFATSGRAVLSGELFF. CDR3 nucleotides: TGTGCCAGCAGCTTTGCGACTAGCGGGAGGGCGGTTCTCTCCGGGGAGCTGTTTTTT. The chain combines TRBV12-3 or TRBV12-4 with TRBJ2-2; 14 bases align to TRBD2. There are 19 residues in the CDR3. V trimming: 6 bases; J trimming: 6 bases; junction bases outside the gene matches: 15.

This clonotype was found many times. The rearrangement uses TRBV12-3 or TRBV12-4 and TRBJ1-5, with 10 bases that match TRBD1. After removal of 3 bases from V and 7 bases from J, the junction contained 3 bases not matched to a gene. The CDR3 length is 14 residues. CDR3: CASSFGQGGQPQHF. Written as DNA, the CDR3 is TGTGCCAGCAGTTTCGGACAGGGGGGCCAGCCCCAGCATTTT.

This clonotype was recorded at least ten times. V and J are TRBV7-9 and TRBJ2-7; 8 bases are shared with TRBD1. Per germline, CDR1 SEHNR and CDR2 FQNEAQ (reference sequence). After removal of 5 bases from V and 9 bases from J, the junction contained 9 bases not matched to a gene. The CDR3 has 13 amino acids. The CDR3 DNA is TGTGCCAGCAGCACGGATCAGGGGGCGCGGCAGTACTTC. Translating it yields CASSTDQGARQYF.

There are many counts of this clonotype. The V and J genes are TRBV28 and TRBJ1-3; no clear D gene. This CDR3 comprises 15 residues. Germline CDR1 reads MDHEN; CDR2 reads SYDVKM. V was shortened by 5 bases and J by 4 bases, with 15 bases between the two germline ends. CDR3 bases: TGTGCCAGCAGTAGCTCTCGGGCTTGGGGAAACACCATATATTTT. Translated: CASSSSRAWGNTIYF.

This clonotype was recorded at least ten times. This sequence joins TRBV6-2 or TRBV6-3 and TRBJ2-7, with a possible D match to TRBD2 (6 bases). The ends were cut back, 4 bases at V and 3 bases at J, with 16 bases in the middle. Germline-derived CDR1 and CDR2 are MNHEY and SVGEGT. The CDR3 is 15 amino acids. CDR3 sequence reads: CASSLPSGLDYEQYF. The CDR3 nucleotides read TGTGCCAGCAGTTTACCTTCGGGACTTGACTACGAGCAGTACTTC.

This clonotype was counted between two and nine times. The chain couples TRBV6-1 to TRBJ2-2, with 8 bases that match TRBD2. After removal of 4 bases from V and 0 bases from J, the junction contained 4 bases not matched to a gene. Germline CDR1 is MNHNS and CDR2 is SASEGT. This CDR3 has 16 residues. The CDR3 sequence is CASSGQLAANTGELFF. CDR3 DNA sequence: TGTGCCAGCAGTGGCCAACTAGCGGCGAACACCGGGGAGCTGTTTTTT.

The chain couples TRBV9 to TRBJ2-7; no firm D call. Germline V gene lookup returns CDR1 SGDLS and CDR2 YYNGEE. The CDR3 is 11 amino acids. V gave up 4 bases and J gave up 2 bases, with 4 bases separating them. Here the CDR3 DNA reads TGTGCCAGCAGCTTCCCCTACGAGCAGTACTTC. This encodes CASSFPYEQYF. Supplemented by reference TRBV9 and TRBJ2-7, the full variable domain reads DSGVTQTPKHLITATGQRVTLRCSPRSGDLSVYWYQQSLDQGLQFLIQYYNGEERAKGNILERFSAQQFPDLHSELNLSSLELGDSALYFCASSFPYEQYFGPGTRLTVT.

The V call is TRBV27, the J call TRBJ2-7; TRBD2 agrees at 9 bases. V lost 6 bases and J lost 6; bases outside the gene matches: 6. The germline V gene encodes CDR1 MNHEY and CDR2 SMNVEV (reference sequence). The CDR3 totals 13 residues. As DNA, the CDR3 is TGTGCCAGCAGAGGGACTAGCTCCGGCGAGCAGTACTTC. Its protein product is CASRGTSSGEQYF.

This clonotype was picked up many times. This rearrangement joins TRBV29-1 to TRBJ2-5, with D tentatively TRBD1 (6 bases). The V gene's germline CDR1 is SQVTM and CDR2 ANQGSEA. The CDR3 has 12 residues. V lost 5 bases and J lost 3, with 10 bases in between. The CDR3 DNA follows: TGCAGCGTTCCCGGACAGAAAGAGACCCAGTACTTC. This translates into CSVPGQKETQYF.

This clonotype was seen ten or more times. V is TRBV11-2 and J is TRBJ1-2, with D possibly matching TRBD1 (5 bases). V was pared by 0 bases and J by 4 bases, with 21 bases between. Germline CDR1 reads SGHAT; CDR2 reads FQNNGV. This CDR3 has 18 amino acids. The CDR3 sequence is CASSLEVDSRLSFYGYTF. For the CDR3, the DNA is TGTGCCAGCAGCTTAGAAGTTGACAGTCGACTCTCGTTCTATGGCTACACCTTC.

This clonotype was seen a few times. The V gene is TRBV6-2 or TRBV6-3, the J gene TRBJ2-7, with D perhaps matching TRBD1 or TRBD2 (5 bases each). Germline V lookup: CDR1 MNHEY, CDR2 SVGEGT. Trimming removed 5 bases at V and 1 base at J, with 15 bases between. The CDR3 runs 15 residues. CDR3 region: CASSGNYGGSYEQYF. The DNA of the CDR3 is TGTGCCAGCAGTGGAAACTATGGGGGATCCTACGAGCAGTACTTC.

This clonotype was seen repeatedly, ten times or more. The chain links TRBV9 to TRBJ2-7; D is perhaps TRBD2 (6 bases). Germline assignment: CDR1 SGDLS and CDR2 YYNGEE. This CDR3 has 13 residues. V was shortened by 2 bases and J by 6 bases, with 12 bases between the two germline ends. CDR3 amino acids: CASSVTGASEQYF. The CDR3 region has the DNA TGTGCCAGCAGCGTGACGGGAGCGAGCGAGCAGTACTTC. Complete variable domain (other parts from reference TRBV9 and TRBJ2-7): DSGVTQTPKHLITATGQRVTLRCSPRSGDLSVYWYQQSLDQGLQFLIQYYNGEERAKGNILERFSAQQFPDLHSELNLSSLELGDSALYFCASSVTGASEQYFGPGTRLTVT.

This clonotype appeared many times. V usage is TRBV10-3 and J usage is TRBJ1-5, with D possibly being TRBD1 (6 bases). There are 15 residues in the CDR3. V was pared by 8 bases and J by 3 bases, with 17 bases between. The germline V gene has CDR1 ENHRY and CDR2 SYGVKD. The DNA of the CDR3 is TGTGCCATCTCTCACAGGGCGGGAGACAATCAGCCCCAGCATTTT. Protein product: CAISHRAGDNQPQHF.

At least ten counts were recorded for this clonotype. The V gene is TRBV28, the J gene TRBJ2-7; 11 bases align to TRBD1. The CDR3 is made up of 17 amino acids. The trim removed 4 bases at V and 10 bases at J, leaving 18 bases unmatched. Germline CDR1 and CDR2: MDHEN and SYDVKM. The CDR3 nucleotides read TGTGCCAGCAGTTCTTTTTCCTATCGGACAGGGGGCGAGGGTCAGTACTTC. It yields the protein CASSSFSYRTGGEGQYF.

This clonotype was seen ten or more times. The V call is TRBV6-2 or TRBV6-3, the J call TRBJ2-7, with 13 bases identical to TRBD2. Germline V gene data show CDR1 as MNHEY and CDR2 as SVGEGT. V was clipped by 4 bases and J by 3 bases; unmatched bases: 18. The CDR3 covers 20 residues. CDR3 protein: CASSSIDPGLAGPPHYEQYF. Here the CDR3 DNA reads TGTGCCAGCAGTTCAATAGACCCGGGACTAGCGGGACCCCCCCACTACGAGCAGTACTTC.

This clonotype was counted many times. CDR3 sequence reads: CASSQDGLDGSLETQYF. DNA of the CDR3: TGCGCCAGCAGCCAAGATGGTCTAGATGGTAGCCTAGAGACCCAGTACTTC. This sequence joins TRBV4-1 and TRBJ2-5; unclear D gene. The CDR3 length is 17 residues. Germline lookup yields CDR1 MGHRA and CDR2 YSYEKL. With 0 bases removed from V and 4 bases from J, the gap between germline ends came to 18 bases.

This chain joins TRBV20-1 and TRBJ1-1; D not certain. V lost 1 base, J lost 0 bases, and 12 bases lay in between. The CDR3 length is 15 residues. Germline values: CDR1 DFQATT, CDR2 SNEGSKA (reference sequence). The CDR3 sequence is CSARVREIMNTEAFF. The DNA of the CDR3 is TGCAGTGCTAGAGTGAGGGAAATAATGAACACTGAAGCTTTCTTT.

The CDR3 region has the DNA TGTGCCAGCAGTTTTGGGAGGGTTGGGCAGCCCCAGCATTTT. Translating it yields CASSFGRVGQPQHF. The chain employs TRBV27 and TRBJ1-5; D uncertain. V was clipped by 3 bases and J by 7 bases, with 13 bases between them. CDR1 MNHEY and CDR2 SMNVEV come from the germline V gene (reference sequence). The CDR3 has 14 amino acids.

This clonotype has ten or more counts. The chain links TRBV28 to TRBJ1-2, with D perhaps TRBD1 (6 bases). The CDR3 is 14 amino acids. Trimming pared 7 bases from V and 1 base from J, leaving 13 bases between. CDR1 is MDHEN, CDR2 SYDVKM, per germline. The CDR3 loop reads CASIRPGDNYGYTF. CDR3 DNA sequence: TGTGCCAGCATTCGGCCAGGGGATAACTATGGCTACACCTTC.

In its sample, this clonotype was seen many times. V is TRBV10-3 and J is TRBJ2-5; D might be TRBD1 (6 bases). The germline CDR1 and CDR2 sequences are ENHRY and SYGVKD. Trimming shortened V by 0 bases and J by 4 bases, and 12 bases separated the two germline ends. CDR3 size: 15 residues. In DNA, the CDR3 is TGTGCCATCAGTGAGTCGACGGACAGCGGAGAGACCCAGTACTTC. Its translation is CAISESTDSGETQYF.

The chain is built from TRBV19 and TRBJ2-7; possibly TRBD1 or TRBD2 for D (5 bases each). V was trimmed by 4 bases and J by 6 bases, leaving 16 bases between them. Looked up from germline, CDR1 is LNHDA and CDR2 is SQIVND (reference sequence). The CDR3 has 14 amino acids. The CDR3 sequence is CASSRGSAGGEQYF. In nucleotides, the CDR3 is TGTGCCAGTAGTAGGGGGAGTGCCGGTGGCGAGCAGTACTTC.